This is a list of T cell receptor beta chains from one sample in a study of T cell repertoires in cytomegalovirus infection. Their antigens remain unidentified. In TCRdb, the reads were re-called with MiXCR into one record per CDR3 protein. This sample has over 250,000 distinct CDR3 sequences, with about 20% found just once. The starting material was cultured PBMCs, obtained from culture after CMV antigen stimulation. The receptor source for this set is a human donor in good health (CMV status not recorded). Some clones in this sample may be carry-over from other donors' samples. Each CDR3 is given with its conserved first and last residue. Fields, in order: clone size, J gene, V gene, D gene, CDR3 DNA, CDR3 protein. The D gene is left open where the match is weak. The size entry is marked missing in some rows and otherwise reads once, few, many or a size class.

clone size: -; J gene: TRBJ1-5; V gene: TRBV18; D gene: -; CDR3 DNA: TGTGCCAGCTCAGAAAACCCTTCAGGGAGCAATCAGCCCCAGCATTTT; CDR3 protein: CASSENPSGSNQPQHF
clone size: -; J gene: TRBJ2-2; V gene: TRBV6-2/TRBV6-3; D gene: -; CDR3 DNA: TGTGCCAGCAGAAATAGCCCCACCGGGGAGCTGTTTTTT; CDR3 protein: CASRNSPTGELFF
clone size: -; J gene: TRBJ1-1; V gene: TRBV29-1; D gene: -; CDR3 DNA: TGCAGCTCTATGACGACGGTCGATGGAACTGAAGCTTTCTTT; CDR3 protein: CSSMTTVDGTEAFF
clone size: few; J gene: TRBJ2-3; V gene: TRBV12-3/TRBV12-4; D gene: -; CDR3 DNA: TGTGCCAGCAGTCTAGTAGGTGACACAGATACGCAGTATTTT; CDR3 protein: CASSLVGDTDTQYF
clone size: many; J gene: TRBJ2-3; V gene: TRBV7-8; D gene: -; CDR3 DNA: TGTGCCAGCAGCTTAGGCCCATACCGGGGTGAAAGAACAGATACGCAGTATTTT; CDR3 protein: CASSLGPYRGERTDTQYF
clone size: many; J gene: TRBJ2-1; V gene: TRBV7-2; D gene: TRBD2; CDR3 DNA: TGTGCCAGCAGAGACGGACTAGCGGTATACAATGAGCAGTTCTTC; CDR3 protein: CASRDGLAVYNEQFF
clone size: -; J gene: TRBJ2-7; V gene: TRBV6-2/TRBV6-3; D gene: TRBD1; CDR3 DNA: TGTGCCAGCGGCCGGGACAGGGCCCTCTACGAGCAGTACTTC; CDR3 protein: CASGRDRALYEQYF
clone size: -; J gene: TRBJ2-1; V gene: TRBV7-9; D gene: TRBD2; CDR3 DNA: TGTGCCAGCATCCCCCCCGGGGGGAGCTCCTACAATGAGCAGTTCTTC; CDR3 protein: CASIPPGGSSYNEQFF
clone size: -; J gene: TRBJ1-1; V gene: TRBV6-5; D gene: -; CDR3 DNA: TGTGCCAGCAGTTACACATTGCAGGGTGGAGCTGAAGCTTTCTTT; CDR3 protein: CASSYTLQGGAEAFF
clone size: -; J gene: TRBJ1-2; V gene: TRBV12-3/TRBV12-4; D gene: -; CDR3 DNA: TGTGCCAGCAGAAGAGGCGGGGGCGGTAATGGCTACACCTTC; CDR3 protein: CASRRGGGGNGYTF
clone size: -; J gene: TRBJ2-1; V gene: TRBV6-5; D gene: TRBD2; CDR3 DNA: TGTGCCAGCAGTCCCCTGTGGGCGTCCGGAGCGGGAATCTACAATGAGCAGTTCTTC; CDR3 protein: CASSPLWASGAGIYNEQFF
clone size: -; J gene: TRBJ2-5; V gene: TRBV20-1; D gene: -; CDR3 DNA: TGCAGTGCTAGAGAGGCCCGCCCGGGAAGGGGGGAGGAGGGGGAGACCCAGTACTTC; CDR3 protein: CSAREARPGRGEEGETQYF
clone size: -; J gene: TRBJ2-4; V gene: TRBV30; D gene: -; CDR3 DNA: TGTGCCTGGAGTAACGCGGGACCGATAAAGGGGGACATTCAGTACTTC; CDR3 protein: CAWSNAGPIKGDIQYF
clone size: many; J gene: TRBJ1-5; V gene: TRBV7-2; D gene: -; CDR3 DNA: TGTGCCAGCAGCGGCACGACAAGTAATCAGCCCCAGCATTTT; CDR3 protein: CASSGTTSNQPQHF
clone size: -; J gene: TRBJ2-3; V gene: TRBV7-2; D gene: TRBD2; CDR3 DNA: TGTGCCAGCAGCCGCCAGCGGGAGAGGGGCACAGATACGCAGTATTTT; CDR3 protein: CASSRQRERGTDTQYF
clone size: few; J gene: TRBJ2-3; V gene: TRBV14; D gene: TRBD2; CDR3 DNA: TGTGCCAGCAGCCAAGGGACTAGCGTGAGAGGCACGCAGTATTTT; CDR3 protein: CASSQGTSVRGTQYF
clone size: -; J gene: TRBJ1-5; V gene: TRBV6-2/TRBV6-3; D gene: TRBD1; CDR3 DNA: TGTGCCAGCAGTTACCGGGACAGGGGTCAGCCCCAGCATTTT; CDR3 protein: CASSYRDRGQPQHF
clone size: -; J gene: TRBJ2-7; V gene: TRBV5-4; D gene: TRBD2; CDR3 DNA: TGTGCCAGCAGCGGACTAGCGGGCATGTCCTACGAGCAGTACTTC; CDR3 protein: CASSGLAGMSYEQYF
clone size: few; J gene: TRBJ1-1; V gene: TRBV27; D gene: -; CDR3 DNA: TGTGCCAGCAGTTTTCGGGGGCCAGGCACTGAAGCTTTCTTT; CDR3 protein: CASSFRGPGTEAFF
clone size: -; J gene: TRBJ2-1; V gene: TRBV27; D gene: TRBD2; CDR3 DNA: TGTGCCAGCAGTTTAGGGGGGGGAGTATTCAACAATGAGCAGTTCTTC; CDR3 protein: CASSLGGGVFNNEQFF
clone size: -; J gene: TRBJ2-6; V gene: TRBV2; D gene: TRBD1; CDR3 DNA: TGTGCCAGCAGTGTCATCCCGGGACAGGGAATAGTTGGGGCCAACGTCCTGACTTTC; CDR3 protein: CASSVIPGQGIVGANVLTF
clone size: many; J gene: TRBJ1-1; V gene: TRBV27; D gene: TRBD1; CDR3 DNA: TGTGCCAGCAGTTTAACAGGGGGAGACACTGAAGCTTTCTTT; CDR3 protein: CASSLTGGDTEAFF
clone size: many; J gene: TRBJ2-5; V gene: TRBV7-8; D gene: TRBD1; CDR3 DNA: TGTGCCAGCAGCTTAGCGCAGGGGGCGCAAGGAGAGACCCAGTACTTC; CDR3 protein: CASSLAQGAQGETQYF
clone size: -; J gene: TRBJ2-3; V gene: TRBV5-1; D gene: -; CDR3 DNA: TGCGCCAGCAGCTTTGGGTCCAGCAGCACAGATACGCAGTATTTT; CDR3 protein: CASSFGSSSTDTQYF
clone size: -; J gene: TRBJ1-3; V gene: TRBV18; D gene: -; CDR3 DNA: TGTGCCAGCTCACCACCGGCCCGGGGGATCTCCGGAAACACCATATATTTT; CDR3 protein: CASSPPARGISGNTIYF
clone size: many; J gene: TRBJ2-3; V gene: TRBV7-2; D gene: TRBD2; CDR3 DNA: TGTGCCAGCAGTAGGGGGGGACTAGCAGAAGATACGCAGTATTTT; CDR3 protein: CASSRGGLAEDTQYF
clone size: -; J gene: TRBJ2-7; V gene: TRBV28; D gene: -; CDR3 DNA: TGTGCCAGCGTCCCAGGGACCGGAAGCCCTCGCGAGCAGTACTTC; CDR3 protein: CASVPGTGSPREQYF
clone size: few; J gene: TRBJ1-3; V gene: TRBV12-3/TRBV12-4; D gene: TRBD1; CDR3 DNA: TGTGCCAGCAGTTGGGCCCCAGGGGGCGGTGGAAACACCATATATTTT; CDR3 protein: CASSWAPGGGGNTIYF
clone size: few; J gene: TRBJ2-3; V gene: TRBV6-5; D gene: -; CDR3 DNA: TGTGCCAGCAGTTACCAACCATGGGGGGATACGCAGTATTTT; CDR3 protein: CASSYQPWGDTQYF
clone size: few; J gene: TRBJ1-1; V gene: TRBV7-9; D gene: -; CDR3 DNA: TGTGCCAGCAGCTTCAGGGGACGGGCTGAAGCTTTCTTT; CDR3 protein: CASSFRGRAEAFF
clone size: many; J gene: TRBJ2-1; V gene: TRBV27; D gene: TRBD2; CDR3 DNA: TGTGCCAGCAGCTTAGCCGGGACTATCAATGAGCAGTTCTTC; CDR3 protein: CASSLAGTINEQFF
clone size: few; J gene: TRBJ2-6; V gene: TRBV4-3; D gene: -; CDR3 DNA: TGCGCCAGCAGCCAAAACCCTCATTCTGGGGCCAACGTCCTGACTTTC; CDR3 protein: CASSQNPHSGANVLTF
clone size: many; J gene: TRBJ1-6; V gene: TRBV7-2; D gene: TRBD1; CDR3 DNA: TGTGCCAGCAGGGGGACAGGTTTTTATTCACCCCTCCACTTT; CDR3 protein: CASRGTGFYSPLHF
clone size: many; J gene: TRBJ2-3; V gene: TRBV7-9; D gene: -; CDR3 DNA: TGTGCCAGCAGCCCAACGGCGGGTTCCGCAGATACGCAGTATTTT; CDR3 protein: CASSPTAGSADTQYF
clone size: -; J gene: TRBJ2-1; V gene: TRBV12-3/TRBV12-4; D gene: -; CDR3 DNA: TGTGCCAGCAGTTTAAAAAGGCTGACATACAATGAGCAGTTCTTC; CDR3 protein: CASSLKRLTYNEQFF
clone size: few; J gene: TRBJ2-1; V gene: TRBV2; D gene: -; CDR3 DNA: TGTGCCAGCAGGCCGCGGGACTACAATGAGCAGTTCTTC; CDR3 protein: CASRPRDYNEQFF
clone size: few; J gene: TRBJ2-2; V gene: TRBV7-2; D gene: TRBD1; CDR3 DNA: TGTGCCAGCAGCGGAAAGACCGGGACAGTATTTACCGGGGAGCTGTTTTTT; CDR3 protein: CASSGKTGTVFTGELFF
clone size: few; J gene: TRBJ2-7; V gene: TRBV6-5; D gene: TRBD1; CDR3 DNA: TGTGCCAGCAGTTATGGCAGGGGGCGCAACTACGAGCAGTACTTC; CDR3 protein: CASSYGRGRNYEQYF
clone size: many; J gene: TRBJ2-3; V gene: TRBV6-6; D gene: TRBD2; CDR3 DNA: TGTGCCAGCAGTTACCGGGGACTAGCGGGGGCCACAGATACGCAGTATTTT; CDR3 protein: CASSYRGLAGATDTQYF
clone size: few; J gene: TRBJ2-5; V gene: TRBV7-2; D gene: TRBD2; CDR3 DNA: TGTGCCAGCAGCTGGGGCACAGCGGGAGAAGAGACCCAGTACTTC; CDR3 protein: CASSWGTAGEETQYF
clone size: few; J gene: TRBJ2-1; V gene: TRBV6-2/TRBV6-3; D gene: -; CDR3 DNA: TGTGCCAGCAGAATGTCAGGCCGAAATGAGCAGTTCTTC; CDR3 protein: CASRMSGRNEQFF
clone size: -; J gene: TRBJ2-1; V gene: TRBV4-3; D gene: TRBD2; CDR3 DNA: TGCGCCAGCAGCCTACGGACTAGCGGGACGTTGATTGAGCAGTTCTTC; CDR3 protein: CASSLRTSGTLIEQFF
clone size: few; J gene: TRBJ1-4; V gene: TRBV20-1; D gene: -; CDR3 DNA: TGCAGTGCTAGCCAGGGATCCATAGGACTGTTTTTT; CDR3 protein: CSASQGSIGLFF
clone size: many; J gene: TRBJ1-1; V gene: TRBV7-2; D gene: TRBD1; CDR3 DNA: TGTGCCAGCAGCCCGGGACAGGCGAGCACTGAAGCTTTCTTT; CDR3 protein: CASSPGQASTEAFF
clone size: -; J gene: TRBJ1-2; V gene: TRBV14; D gene: TRBD1; CDR3 DNA: TGTGCCAGCAGCCAATCTGGGGTGACAGGGTATGGCTACACCTTC; CDR3 protein: CASSQSGVTGYGYTF
clone size: -; J gene: TRBJ2-1; V gene: TRBV20-1; D gene: TRBD2; CDR3 DNA: TGCAGTGGGGGACTAGCGGGAGGGAATGAGCAGTTCTTC; CDR3 protein: CSGGLAGGNEQFF
clone size: once; J gene: TRBJ2-3; V gene: TRBV29-1; D gene: TRBD2; CDR3 DNA: TGCAGCGTTGGCAGCGGGAGTGGTTGGACAACAGATACGCAGTATTTT; CDR3 protein: CSVGSGSGWTTDTQYF
clone size: many; J gene: TRBJ2-1; V gene: TRBV7-9; D gene: TRBD1; CDR3 DNA: TGTGCCAGCAGCACGAACAGGGGGTCGGTCAATGAGCAGTTCTTC; CDR3 protein: CASSTNRGSVNEQFF
clone size: -; J gene: TRBJ2-7; V gene: TRBV12-3/TRBV12-4; D gene: -; CDR3 DNA: TGTGCCAGCAGTTTAGGCAGGGTCGCCCACGAGCAGTACTTC; CDR3 protein: CASSLGRVAHEQYF
clone size: -; J gene: TRBJ1-6; V gene: TRBV12-3/TRBV12-4; D gene: -; CDR3 DNA: TGTGCCAGCAGCGACAGGACAGACCTCTATAATTCACCCCTCCACTTT; CDR3 protein: CASSDRTDLYNSPLHF
clone size: few; J gene: TRBJ2-1; V gene: TRBV7-6; D gene: TRBD2; CDR3 DNA: TGTGCCAGCAGCCCGACTAGCGGGAGACTATTTAATGAGCAGTTCTTC; CDR3 protein: CASSPTSGRLFNEQFF
clone size: -; J gene: TRBJ2-2; V gene: TRBV7-8; D gene: -; CDR3 DNA: TGTGCCAGCTGTCCAAGGCCAGCGATAACGAACACCGGGGAGCTGTTTTTT; CDR3 protein: CASCPRPAITNTGELFF
clone size: few; J gene: TRBJ1-1; V gene: TRBV11-2; D gene: -; CDR3 DNA: TGTGCCAGCAGGACTACAGGGACGCCTACAAAAGCTTTCTTT; CDR3 protein: CASRTTGTPTKAFF
clone size: -; J gene: TRBJ2-2; V gene: TRBV20-1; D gene: TRBD2; CDR3 DNA: TGCAGTGCTCCGGTCAGCGGGAGTGGGAACACCGGGGAGCTGTTTTTT; CDR3 protein: CSAPVSGSGNTGELFF
clone size: many; J gene: TRBJ2-7; V gene: TRBV7-9; D gene: TRBD2; CDR3 DNA: TGTGCCAGCAGCGTCAGCGGGACCACTTACGAGCAGTACTTC; CDR3 protein: CASSVSGTTYEQYF
clone size: -; J gene: TRBJ1-2; V gene: TRBV29-1; D gene: -; CDR3 DNA: TGCAGCGTTGAAGGAGTTTATGGCTACACCTTC; CDR3 protein: CSVEGVYGYTF
clone size: -; J gene: TRBJ2-1; V gene: TRBV12-3/TRBV12-4; D gene: -; CDR3 DNA: TGTGCCAGCAGTGGGAACAATGAGCAGTTCTTC; CDR3 protein: CASSGNNEQFF